These 15 T cell receptor beta chains were sequenced from one sample in a study of cytomegalovirus exposure and HLA in healthy donors. Amplification used 60 Vbeta primers and 13 Jbeta primers. Sequencing used immunoSEQ multiplex PCR; TCRdb keeps in-frame clones, though not all of them. The sample has roughly 180,000 clones; approximately 80% are singletons. Sequences were obtained from PBMCs. Receptors were obtained from a woman between 18 and 30 years old in good health and CMV-seronegative.

The chain carries TRBV4-1 and TRBJ2-1, with D uncertain. V lost 1 base, J lost 6 bases, and 7 bases lay in between. The CDR3 has 13 amino acids. The germline CDR1 and CDR2 sequences are MGHRA and YSYEKL. CDR3 sequence (DNA): TGCGCCAGCAGCCAAGCTGTCGGCAATGAGCAGTTCTTC. It encodes CASSQAVGNEQFF.

V usage is TRBV7-2 and J usage is TRBJ1-4; D is possibly TRBD1 (5 bases). The CDR3 extends over 14 amino acids. Germline lookup yields CDR1 SGHTA and CDR2 FQGNSA. V shed 4 bases and J shed 7 bases, with 13 bases lying between them. CDR3 DNA: TGTGCCAGCAGCTCCTCCAGAACAGGTGAAAAACTGTTTTTT. It codes for CASSSSRTGEKLFF.

Concerning this clone itself: One junction end does not reproduce the germline sequence, and a read error may be involved. DNA of the CDR3: TGTGCTAGCAGCTTAGGACAGGGCACAGATACGCAGTATTTT. This codes for CASSLGQGTDTQYF. The gene calls are TRBV7-7 and TRBJ2-3; 7 bases map to TRBD1. From germline, CDR1 is SSHAT and CDR2 FNYEAQ (reference sequence). The CDR3 has 14 amino acids. The variable domain in full, with the rest retrieved from reference TRBV7-7 and TRBJ2-3, is GAGVSQSPRYKVTKRGQDVTLRCDPISSHATLYWYQQALGQGPEFLTYFNYEAQPDKSGLPSDRFSAERPEGSISTLTIQRTEQRDSAMYRCASSLGQGTDTQYFGPGTRLTVL.

This clone has just a few counts. This specimen includes other DNA sequences encoding the same CDR3. The J gene is TRBJ1-5, the V gene TRBV19; D is unclear. CDR1 and CDR2 from the germline V gene are LNHDA and SQIVND (reference sequence). The germline V and J ends were trimmed by 1 base and 0 bases, with 4 bases remaining between them. The CDR3 totals 14 residues. The CDR3 sequence: CASSIAGSNQPQHF. In DNA form, the CDR3 reads TGTGCCAGTAGTATAGCAGGTAGCAATCAGCCCCAGCATTTT.

This chain links TRBV7-2 with TRBJ2-2; unclear D gene. The CDR3 length is 14 residues. V lost 1 base and J 4 bases, leaving 7 bases between the germline ends. CDR1 is SGHTA, CDR2 FQGNSA, per germline. CDR3 region: CASSLGKRTGELFF. The CDR3 DNA reads as TGTGCCAGCAGCTTAGGAAAGCGCACCGGGGAGCTGTTTTTT.

The chain links TRBV5-1 to TRBJ2-7, with 7 bases lining up with TRBD1. This CDR3 has 15 residues. The germline V gene encodes CDR1 SGHRS and CDR2 YFSETQ. V dropped 6 bases and J dropped 1; count of bases not matched to a gene: 10. The CDR3 region is CASTPKTTGSYEQYF. The CDR3 coding sequence is TGCGCCAGCACCCCGAAGACGACAGGGTCCTACGAGCAGTACTTC.

J is TRBJ1-2 and V is TRBV5-6; 8 nucleotides match TRBD1. The germline V gene has CDR1 SGHDT and CDR2 YYEEEE. Losses at the gene ends were 2 bases for V and 4 bases for J; bases not matched to a gene: 7. The CDR3 length is 15 residues. The CDR3 DNA reads TGTGCCAGCAGCTTTGGACAGGGCCGACCCTATGGCTACACCTTC. Translating it yields CASSFGQGRPYGYTF.

This clone was found a few times. CDR3 in amino acids: CASSSGTSGNTIYF. CDR3 DNA: TGTGCCAGTAGTAGCGGGACGAGCGGAAACACCATATATTTT. V usage is TRBV19 and J usage is TRBJ1-3, with a weak D call TRBD1 (5 bases). V lost 4 bases, J lost 4 bases, and 11 bases lay in between. In germline, CDR1 is LNHDA, CDR2 SQIVND (reference sequence). CDR3 length equals 14 residues.

The chain employs TRBV5-4 and TRBJ1-2; 12 bases agree with TRBD1. V gave up 4 bases and J gave up 6 bases; unmatched junction bases: 7. Germline loops: CDR1 SGHNT, CDR2 YYREEE (reference sequence). CDR3 length equals 15 residues. CDR3: CASSPGTGGGNGYTF. CDR3 nucleotides: TGTGCCAGCAGCCCCGGGACAGGGGGCGGAAATGGCTACACCTTC.

The chain carries TRBV19 and TRBJ1-1; TRBD1 is a possible D gene (6 bases). The length of the CDR3 is 15 residues. Germline CDR1 is LNHDA and CDR2 is SQIVND (reference sequence). V was shortened by 3 bases and J by 3 bases, with 14 bases between the two germline ends. The CDR3 nucleotides read TGTGCCAGTAGTATGCAGGGGAAAGTTGACACTGAAGCTTTCTTT. It is translated as CASSMQGKVDTEAFF. The whole variable domain, remainder taken from reference TRBV19 and TRBJ1-1, is DGGITQSPKYLFRKEGQNVTLSCEQNLNHDAMYWYRQDPGQGLRLIYYSQIVNDFQKGDIAEGYSVSREKKESFPLTVTSAQKNPTAFYLCASSMQGKVDTEAFFGQGTRLTVV.

This clone was observed a few times. The V call is TRBV6-4, the J call TRBJ2-1, with 8 bases identical to TRBD2. Unmatched junction bases numbered 8, after V lost 2 bases and J lost 8 bases. The CDR3 is made up of 15 amino acids. CDR1 is MRHNA, CDR2 SNTAGT, per germline. CDR3 amino acids: CASSDQAGATDEQFF. CDR3 coding DNA: TGTGCCAGCAGTGACCAAGCGGGGGCTACCGATGAGCAGTTCTTC.

The chain combines TRBV6-4 with TRBJ2-1; D unresolved. The V gene lost 2 bases and the J gene lost 6 bases, with 11 bases spanning the gap. The length of the CDR3 is 14 residues. Germline CDR1 is MRHNA and CDR2 is SNTAGT. The DNA of the CDR3 is TGTGCCAGCAGTGACGGTAGATCAAGCAATGAGCAGTTCTTC. It specifies CASSDGRSSNEQFF.

The chain links TRBV28 to TRBJ2-7; weak D call: TRBD2 (6 bases). V lost 6 bases to trimming and J lost 2 bases, with 14 bases between them. Germline CDR1 and CDR2: MDHEN and SYDVKM. There are 14 residues in the CDR3. Here the CDR3 reads CASRKGGVPYEQYF. CDR3 DNA: TGTGCCAGCAGAAAGGGCGGGGTACCCTACGAGCAGTACTTC.

This chain joins TRBV28 and TRBJ1-1, with 8 nucleotides matching TRBD1. V lost 1 base and J lost 1; bases outside the gene matches: 8. CDR1 and CDR2 from the germline V gene are MDHEN and SYDVKM. The CDR3 runs 17 residues. The CDR3 DNA reads TGTGCCAGCAGTTTATTCAGAGGTGGGACAGGGAACACTGAAGCTTTCTTT. The encoded protein is CASSLFRGGTGNTEAFF.

Remarks on this clone: The junction differs from germline at one of its ends, possibly a read error. The chain couples TRBV7-9 to TRBJ2-1; 10 bases are shared with TRBD2. CDR3 length: 14 residues. Germline V gives CDR1 SEHNR, CDR2 FQNEAQ (reference sequence). CDR3 sequence reads: CSSSLGTSDNEQFF. CDR3 coding DNA: TGTTCCAGCAGCTTGGGGACTAGCGACAATGAGCAGTTCTTC.